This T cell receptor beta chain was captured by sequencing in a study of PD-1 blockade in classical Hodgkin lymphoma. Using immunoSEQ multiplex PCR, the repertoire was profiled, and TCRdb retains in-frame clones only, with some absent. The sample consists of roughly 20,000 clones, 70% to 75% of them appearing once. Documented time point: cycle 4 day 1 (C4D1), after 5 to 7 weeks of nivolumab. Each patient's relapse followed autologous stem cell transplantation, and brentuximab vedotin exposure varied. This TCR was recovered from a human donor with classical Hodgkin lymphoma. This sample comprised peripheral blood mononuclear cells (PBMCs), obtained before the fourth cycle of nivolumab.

The CDR3 is CASSTTLLAGVYNEQFF. Here the CDR3 DNA reads TGTGCCAGCAGTACAACCCTACTAGCGGGAGTTTACAATGAGCAGTTCTTC. The chain has TRBV2 and TRBJ2-1; 11 bases are shared with TRBD2. With 5 bases clipped from V and 4 bases from J, the junction kept 10 bases outside the gene matches. Germline V gene lookup returns CDR1 SNHLY and CDR2 FYNNEI. The CDR3 extends over 17 amino acids.